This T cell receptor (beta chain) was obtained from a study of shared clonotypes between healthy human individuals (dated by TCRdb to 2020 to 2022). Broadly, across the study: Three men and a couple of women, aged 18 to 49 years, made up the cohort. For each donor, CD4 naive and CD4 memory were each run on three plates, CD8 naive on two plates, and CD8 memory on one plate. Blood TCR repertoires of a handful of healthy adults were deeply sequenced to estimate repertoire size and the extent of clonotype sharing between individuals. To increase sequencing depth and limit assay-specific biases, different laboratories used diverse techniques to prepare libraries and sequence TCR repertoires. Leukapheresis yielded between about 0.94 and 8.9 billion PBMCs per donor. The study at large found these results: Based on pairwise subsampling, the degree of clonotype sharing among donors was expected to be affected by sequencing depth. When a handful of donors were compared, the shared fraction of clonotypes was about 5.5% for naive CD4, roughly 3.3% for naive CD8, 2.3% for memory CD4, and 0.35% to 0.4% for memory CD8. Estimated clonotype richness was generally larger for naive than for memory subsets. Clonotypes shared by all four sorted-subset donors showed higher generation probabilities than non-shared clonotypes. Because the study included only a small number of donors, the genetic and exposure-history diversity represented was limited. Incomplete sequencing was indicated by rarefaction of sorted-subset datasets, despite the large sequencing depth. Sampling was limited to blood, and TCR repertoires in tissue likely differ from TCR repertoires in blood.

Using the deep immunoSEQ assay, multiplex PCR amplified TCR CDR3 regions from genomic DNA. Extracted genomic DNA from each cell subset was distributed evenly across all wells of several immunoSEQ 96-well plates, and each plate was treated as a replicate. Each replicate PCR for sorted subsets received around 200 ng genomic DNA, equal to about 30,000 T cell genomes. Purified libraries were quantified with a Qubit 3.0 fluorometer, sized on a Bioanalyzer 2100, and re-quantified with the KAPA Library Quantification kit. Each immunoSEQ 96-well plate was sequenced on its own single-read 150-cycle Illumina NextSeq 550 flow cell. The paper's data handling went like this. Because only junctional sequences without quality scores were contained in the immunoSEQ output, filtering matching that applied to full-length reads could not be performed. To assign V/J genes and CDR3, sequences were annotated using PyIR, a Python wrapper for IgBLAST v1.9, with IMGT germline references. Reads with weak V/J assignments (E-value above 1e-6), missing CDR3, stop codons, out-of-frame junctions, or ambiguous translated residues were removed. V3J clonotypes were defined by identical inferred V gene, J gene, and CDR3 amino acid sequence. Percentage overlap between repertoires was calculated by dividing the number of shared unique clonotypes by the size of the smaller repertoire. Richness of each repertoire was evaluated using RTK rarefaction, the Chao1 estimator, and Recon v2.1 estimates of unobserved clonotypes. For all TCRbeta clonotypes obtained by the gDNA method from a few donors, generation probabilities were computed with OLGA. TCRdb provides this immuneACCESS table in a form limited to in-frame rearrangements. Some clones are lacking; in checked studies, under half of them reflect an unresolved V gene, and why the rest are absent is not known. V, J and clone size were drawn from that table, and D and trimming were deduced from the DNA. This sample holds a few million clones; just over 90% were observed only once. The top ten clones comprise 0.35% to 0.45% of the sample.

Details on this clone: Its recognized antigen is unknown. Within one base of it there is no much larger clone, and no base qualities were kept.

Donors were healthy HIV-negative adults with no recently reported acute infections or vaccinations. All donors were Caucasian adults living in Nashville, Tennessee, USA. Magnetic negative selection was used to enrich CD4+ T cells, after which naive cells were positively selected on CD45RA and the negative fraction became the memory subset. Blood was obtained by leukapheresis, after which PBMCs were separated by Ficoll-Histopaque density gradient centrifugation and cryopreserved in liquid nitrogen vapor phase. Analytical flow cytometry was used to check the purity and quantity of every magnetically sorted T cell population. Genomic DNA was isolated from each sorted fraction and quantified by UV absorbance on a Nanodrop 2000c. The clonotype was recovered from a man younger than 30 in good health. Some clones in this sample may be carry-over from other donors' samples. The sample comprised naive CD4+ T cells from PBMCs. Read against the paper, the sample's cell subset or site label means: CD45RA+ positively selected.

The DNA sequence reads TGTGCCATCAGAAACGGGACTAGCGGGAGGGCCGGTGAGCAGTTCTTC. Translated, it gives CAIRNGTSGRAGEQFF. The chain couples TRBV10-3 to TRBJ2-1; 16 junctional bases match TRBD2. Sequences ENHRY (CDR1) and SYGVKD (CDR2) are obtained from the germline V gene. From V the trimming removes 6 bases and from J it removes 9 bases, while the gene matches leave 8 bases of the junction unaccounted for. The CDR3 runs 16 residues from the cysteine to the phenylalanine. Only the CDR3 DNA is retained, 48 bases long and in frame from the first base.